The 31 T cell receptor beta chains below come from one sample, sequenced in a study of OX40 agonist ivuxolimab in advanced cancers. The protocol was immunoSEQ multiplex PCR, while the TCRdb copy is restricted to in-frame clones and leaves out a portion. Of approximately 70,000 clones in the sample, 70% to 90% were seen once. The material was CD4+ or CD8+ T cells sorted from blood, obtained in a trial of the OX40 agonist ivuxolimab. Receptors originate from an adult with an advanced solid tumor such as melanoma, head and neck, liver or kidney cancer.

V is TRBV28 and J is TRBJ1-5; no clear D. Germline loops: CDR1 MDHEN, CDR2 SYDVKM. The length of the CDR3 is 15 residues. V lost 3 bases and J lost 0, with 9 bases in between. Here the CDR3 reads CASSFDQISNQPQHF. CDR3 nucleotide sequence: TGTGCCAGCAGTTTCGACCAAATTAGCAATCAGCCCCAGCATTTT.

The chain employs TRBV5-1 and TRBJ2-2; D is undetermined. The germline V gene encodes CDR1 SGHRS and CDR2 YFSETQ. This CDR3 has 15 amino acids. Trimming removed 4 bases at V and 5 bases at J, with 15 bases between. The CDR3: CASSLQFTETGELFF. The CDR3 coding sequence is TGCGCCAGCAGCCTCCAGTTCACAGAGACCGGGGAGCTGTTTTTT.

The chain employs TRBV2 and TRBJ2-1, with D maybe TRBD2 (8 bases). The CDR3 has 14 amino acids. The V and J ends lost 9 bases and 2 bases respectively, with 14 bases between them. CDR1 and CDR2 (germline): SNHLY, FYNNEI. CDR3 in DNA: TGTGCCAGTAGCGGGACAGCCACCTACAATGAGCAGTTCTTC. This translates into CASSGTATYNEQFF. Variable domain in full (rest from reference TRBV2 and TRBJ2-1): EPEVTQTPSHQVTQMGQEVILRCVPISNHLYFYWYRQILGQKVEFLVSFYNNEISEKSEIFDDQFSVERPDGSNFTLKIRSTKLEDSAMYFCASSGTATYNEQFFGPGTRLTVL.

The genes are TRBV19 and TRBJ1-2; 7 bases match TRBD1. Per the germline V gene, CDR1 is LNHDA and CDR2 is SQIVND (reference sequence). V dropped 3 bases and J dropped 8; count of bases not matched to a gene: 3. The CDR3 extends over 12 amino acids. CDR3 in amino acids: CASSIRQGGYTF. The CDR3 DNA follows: TGTGCCAGTAGTATCCGACAGGGCGGCTACACCTTC.

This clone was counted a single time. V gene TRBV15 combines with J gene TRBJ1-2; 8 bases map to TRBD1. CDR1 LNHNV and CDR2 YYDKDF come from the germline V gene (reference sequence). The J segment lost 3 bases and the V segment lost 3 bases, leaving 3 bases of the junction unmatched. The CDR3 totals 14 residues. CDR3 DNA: TGTGCCACCAGCAGGGGACAGGACGACTATGGCTACACCTTC. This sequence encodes CATSRGQDDYGYTF.

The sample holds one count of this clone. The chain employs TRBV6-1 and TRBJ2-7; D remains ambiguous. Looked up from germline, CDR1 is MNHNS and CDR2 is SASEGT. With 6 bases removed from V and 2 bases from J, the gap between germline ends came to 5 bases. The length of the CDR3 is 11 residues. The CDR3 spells CASRGTYEQYF. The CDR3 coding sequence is TGTGCCAGCAGGGGTACCTACGAGCAGTACTTC.

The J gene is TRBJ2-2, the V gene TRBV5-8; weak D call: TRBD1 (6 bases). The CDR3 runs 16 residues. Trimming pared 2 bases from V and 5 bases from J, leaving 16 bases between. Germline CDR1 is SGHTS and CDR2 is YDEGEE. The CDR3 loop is CASSLGTPRWTGELFF. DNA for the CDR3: TGTGCCAGCAGCTTAGGGACACCCAGATGGACCGGGGAGCTGTTTTTT.

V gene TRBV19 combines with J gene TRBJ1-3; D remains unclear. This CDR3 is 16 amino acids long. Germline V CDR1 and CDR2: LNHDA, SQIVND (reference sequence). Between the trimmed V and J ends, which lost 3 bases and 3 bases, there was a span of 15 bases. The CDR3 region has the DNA TGTGCCAGTAGTATCGGCGGGGTGTCCGGTGGAAACACCATATATTTT. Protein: CASSIGGVSGGNTIYF. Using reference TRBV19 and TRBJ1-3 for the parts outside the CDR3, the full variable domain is DGGITQSPKYLFRKEGQNVTLSCEQNLNHDAMYWYRQDPGQGLRLIYYSQIVNDFQKGDIAEGYSVSREKKESFPLTVTSAQKNPTAFYLCASSIGGVSGGNTIYFGEGSWLTVV.

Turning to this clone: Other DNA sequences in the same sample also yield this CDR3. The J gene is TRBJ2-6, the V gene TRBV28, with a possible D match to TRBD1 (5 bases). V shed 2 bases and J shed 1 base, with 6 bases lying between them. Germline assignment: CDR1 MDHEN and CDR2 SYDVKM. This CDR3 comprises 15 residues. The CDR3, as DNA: TGTGCCAGCAGTTTAAGGGGTTCTGGGGCCAACGTCCTGACTTTC. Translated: CASSLRGSGANVLTF.

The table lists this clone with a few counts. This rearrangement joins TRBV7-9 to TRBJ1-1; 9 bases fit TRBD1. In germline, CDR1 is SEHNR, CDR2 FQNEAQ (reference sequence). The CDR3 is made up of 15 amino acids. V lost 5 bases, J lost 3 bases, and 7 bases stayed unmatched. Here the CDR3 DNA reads TGTGCCAGCAGCCCGGGGACAGGGAAGGACACTGAAGCTTTCTTT. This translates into CASSPGTGKDTEAFF.

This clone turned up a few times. The CDR3 here is CAWSLPSGGKTEAFF. The CDR3 DNA follows: TGTGCCTGGTCCCTTCCCTCAGGAGGCAAAACTGAAGCTTTCTTT. V gene TRBV30 combines with J gene TRBJ1-1, with no clear D. Looked up from germline, CDR1 is GTSNPN and CDR2 is SVGIG (reference sequence). Trimming took off 5 bases at V and 5 bases at J, with 21 bases between the two ends. This CDR3 spans 15 amino acids.

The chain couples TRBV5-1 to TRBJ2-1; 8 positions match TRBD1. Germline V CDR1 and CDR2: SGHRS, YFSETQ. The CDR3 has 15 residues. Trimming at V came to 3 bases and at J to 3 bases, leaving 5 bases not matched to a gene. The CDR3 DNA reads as TGCGCCAGCAGCTACGGACAGGGAGGCTACAATGAGCAGTTCTTC. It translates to CASSYGQGGYNEQFF.

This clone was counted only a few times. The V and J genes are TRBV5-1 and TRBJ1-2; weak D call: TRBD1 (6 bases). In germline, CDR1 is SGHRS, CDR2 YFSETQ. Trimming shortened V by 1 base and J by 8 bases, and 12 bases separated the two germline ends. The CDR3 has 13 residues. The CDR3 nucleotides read TGCGCCAGCAGCTTGACGGGGGCGAGAGGCTACACCTTC. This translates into CASSLTGARGYTF.

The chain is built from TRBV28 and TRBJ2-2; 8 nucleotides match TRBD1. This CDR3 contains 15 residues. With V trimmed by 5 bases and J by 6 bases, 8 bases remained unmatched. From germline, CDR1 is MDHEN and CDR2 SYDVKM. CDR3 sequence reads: CASSPPDRAAGELFF. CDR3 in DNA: TGTGCCAGCAGTCCCCCGGACAGGGCAGCCGGGGAGCTGTTTTTT.

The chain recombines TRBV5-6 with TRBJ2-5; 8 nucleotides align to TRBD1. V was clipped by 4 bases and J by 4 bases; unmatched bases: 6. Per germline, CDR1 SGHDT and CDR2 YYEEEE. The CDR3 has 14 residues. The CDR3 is CASSQDREGETQYF. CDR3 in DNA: TGTGCCAGCAGCCAGGACAGGGAAGGAGAGACCCAGTACTTC.

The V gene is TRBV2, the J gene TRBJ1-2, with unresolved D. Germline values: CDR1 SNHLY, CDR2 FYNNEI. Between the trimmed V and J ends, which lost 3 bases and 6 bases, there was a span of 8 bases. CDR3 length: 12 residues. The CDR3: CASSETVHGYTF. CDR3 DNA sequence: TGTGCCAGCAGTGAGACCGTCCATGGCTACACCTTC.

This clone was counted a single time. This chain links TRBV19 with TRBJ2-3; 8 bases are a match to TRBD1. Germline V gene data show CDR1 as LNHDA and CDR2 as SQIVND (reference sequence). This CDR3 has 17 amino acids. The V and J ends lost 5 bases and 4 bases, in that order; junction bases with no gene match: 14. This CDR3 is CASSYLLTGVAADTQYF. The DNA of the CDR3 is TGTGCCAGTAGTTACCTCTTGACAGGGGTCGCAGCAGATACGCAGTATTTT.

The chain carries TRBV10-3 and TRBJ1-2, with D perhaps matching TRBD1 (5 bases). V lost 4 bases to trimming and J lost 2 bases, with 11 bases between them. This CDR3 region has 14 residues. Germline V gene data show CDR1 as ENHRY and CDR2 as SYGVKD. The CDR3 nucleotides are TGTGCCATCAGTGCGTCTGGGGCAAACTATGGCTACACCTTC. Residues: CAISASGANYGYTF.

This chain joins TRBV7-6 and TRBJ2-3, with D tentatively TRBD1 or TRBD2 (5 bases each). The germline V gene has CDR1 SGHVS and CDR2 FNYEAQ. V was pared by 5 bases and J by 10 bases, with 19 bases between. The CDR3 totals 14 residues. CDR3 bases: TGTGCCAGCAGCCCACTATCGCAGGGAGAGGCGCAGTATTTT. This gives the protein CASSPLSQGEAQYF.

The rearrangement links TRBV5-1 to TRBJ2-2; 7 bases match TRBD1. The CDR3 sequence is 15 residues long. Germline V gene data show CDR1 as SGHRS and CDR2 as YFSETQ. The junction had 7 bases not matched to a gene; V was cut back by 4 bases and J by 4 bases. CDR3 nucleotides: TGCGCCAGCAGCCGAGGGGGCTTAAGCACCGGGGAGCTGTTTTTT. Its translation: CASSRGGLSTGELFF.

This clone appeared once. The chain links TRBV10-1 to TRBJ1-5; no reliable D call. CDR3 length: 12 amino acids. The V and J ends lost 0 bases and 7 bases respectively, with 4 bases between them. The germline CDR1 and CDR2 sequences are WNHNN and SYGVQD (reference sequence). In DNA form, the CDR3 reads TGCGCCAGCAGTGAGTCGGGGCAGCCCCAGCATTTT. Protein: CASSESGQPQHF.

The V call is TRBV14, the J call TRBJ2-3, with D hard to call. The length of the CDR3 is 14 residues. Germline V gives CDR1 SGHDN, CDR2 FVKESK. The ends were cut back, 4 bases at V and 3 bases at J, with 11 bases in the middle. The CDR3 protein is CASSPLSSTDTQYF. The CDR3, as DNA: TGTGCCAGCAGCCCTTTATCTTCAACAGATACGCAGTATTTT.

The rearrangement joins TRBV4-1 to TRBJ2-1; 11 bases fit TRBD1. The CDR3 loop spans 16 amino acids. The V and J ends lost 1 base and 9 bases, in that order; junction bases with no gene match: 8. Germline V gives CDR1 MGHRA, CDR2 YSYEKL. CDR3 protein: CASSQATGQGVGEQFF. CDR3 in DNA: TGCGCCAGCAGCCAAGCTACGGGACAGGGGGTCGGTGAGCAGTTCTTC.

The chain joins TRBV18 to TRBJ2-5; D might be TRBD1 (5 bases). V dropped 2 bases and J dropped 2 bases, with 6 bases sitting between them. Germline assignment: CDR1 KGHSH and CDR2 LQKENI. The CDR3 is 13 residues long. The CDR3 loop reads CASSPRGQETQYF. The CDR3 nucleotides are TGTGCCAGCTCACCAAGGGGACAAGAGACCCAGTACTTC.

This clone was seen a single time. The CDR3 region has the DNA TGTGCCAGCTCACCATTGGCAGAGGAAAAACTGTTTTTT. Residues: CASSPLAEEKLFF. The chain couples TRBV18 to TRBJ1-4; D is unresolved. CDR1 and CDR2 from the germline V gene are KGHSH and LQKENI. The V gene lost 2 bases and the J gene lost 8 bases, with 9 bases spanning the gap. The CDR3 covers 13 residues.

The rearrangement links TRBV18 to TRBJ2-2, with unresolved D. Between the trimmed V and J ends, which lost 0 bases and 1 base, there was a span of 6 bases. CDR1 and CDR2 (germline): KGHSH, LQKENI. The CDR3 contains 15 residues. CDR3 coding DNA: TGTGCCAGCTCACCACCGCAGCGGAACACCGGGGAGCTGTTTTTT. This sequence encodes CASSPPQRNTGELFF.

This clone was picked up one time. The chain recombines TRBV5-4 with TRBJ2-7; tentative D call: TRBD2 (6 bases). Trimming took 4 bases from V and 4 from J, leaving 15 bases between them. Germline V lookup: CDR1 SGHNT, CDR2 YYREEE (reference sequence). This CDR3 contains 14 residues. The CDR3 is CASSPGLARYEQYF. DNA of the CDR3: TGTGCCAGCAGCCCAGGGCTAGCGAGGTACGAGCAGTACTTC.

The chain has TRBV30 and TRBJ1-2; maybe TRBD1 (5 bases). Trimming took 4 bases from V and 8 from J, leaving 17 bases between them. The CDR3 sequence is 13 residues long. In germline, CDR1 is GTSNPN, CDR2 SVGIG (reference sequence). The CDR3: CAWTGFRMGGYTF. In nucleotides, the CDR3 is TGTGCCTGGACAGGGTTTAGAATGGGGGGCTACACCTTC.

CDR3 nucleotides: TGTGCCAGCGGTGGGATGGACACCGGGGAGCTGTTTTTT. Translating gives CASGGMDTGELFF. The chain recombines TRBV2 with TRBJ2-2; unclear D gene. Germline V gene sequence: CDR1 SNHLY, CDR2 FYNNEI. The germline V and J ends were trimmed by 8 bases and 3 bases, with 10 bases remaining between them. The CDR3 is made up of 13 amino acids.

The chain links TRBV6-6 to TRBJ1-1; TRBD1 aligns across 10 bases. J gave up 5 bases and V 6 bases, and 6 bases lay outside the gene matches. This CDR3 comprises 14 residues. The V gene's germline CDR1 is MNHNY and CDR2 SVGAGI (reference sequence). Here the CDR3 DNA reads TGTGCCAGCAGAACGACAGGGGGCTATACTGAAGCTTTCTTT. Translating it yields CASRTTGGYTEAFF.

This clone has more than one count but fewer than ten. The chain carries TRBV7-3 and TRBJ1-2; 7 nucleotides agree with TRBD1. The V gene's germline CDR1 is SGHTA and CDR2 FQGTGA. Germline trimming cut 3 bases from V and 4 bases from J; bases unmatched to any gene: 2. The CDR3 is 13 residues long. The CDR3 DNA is TGTGCCAGCAGCTTGGGACAGAGCTATGGCTACACCTTC. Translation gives CASSLGQSYGYTF.